This T cell receptor (beta chain) derives from a study of blood T cells in healthy people across ages. Using a J-beta primer mix together with a sample-barcoded 5' primer, a second PCR was run for 7 to 11 cycles. One entry per CDR3 protein results from TCRdb running MiXCR on the 5' RACE reads. The table has about 1.8 million distinct CDR3 sequences, 40% to 55% seen once. With 5 bases clipped from V and 5 bases from J, the junction kept 10 bases outside the gene matches. Germline V gene sequence: CDR1 SGHTA, CDR2 FQGNSA. The CDR3 is 15 amino acids. The TCR was taken from a middle-aged woman in good health. The rearrangement joins TRBV7-2 to TRBJ2-5, with 8 positions matching TRBD1. The specimen sequenced was blood. CDR3 in amino acids: CASSIGQGVRETQYF. The CDR3 DNA sequence: TGTGCCAGCAGCATTGGACAGGGCGTTCGGGAGACCCAGTACTTC.